This T cell receptor (beta chain) was recorded in a study of response to subunit inactivated influenza vaccine. Study observations and caveats: After each seasonal influenza vaccination, few new T cells are recruited, the authors suggested.

TCRdb itself ran the RT-PCR reads through MiXCR, one entry per CDR3 protein. Among about half a million distinct CDR3 sequences, approximately 11% were seen once, and the ten largest hold approximately 12%. This clonotype has a count of ten or more. Its antigen is as yet unknown. Germline V gives CDR1 SGHTA, CDR2 FQGNSA. This CDR3 contains 17 residues. V shed 5 bases and J 5 bases; nucleotides not matched to a gene: 13. The clonotype originates from a man aged 50-59 years who received an inactivated influenza vaccine. The sequencing here drew on PBMCs from blood, taken roughly 47 days after vaccination. The chain recombines TRBV7-2 with TRBJ2-7; 12 bases are shared with TRBD2. The CDR3 nucleotides are TGTGCCAGCAGCGCCCAGATCCTAGCGGGGGGGATCCACGAGCAGTACTTC. Residues: CASSAQILAGGIHEQYF.